Described below is a single T cell receptor (beta chain) sequence and its context. This sample stems from a study of monozygotic twins with inflammatory bowel disease. CDR1 is SGHRS, CDR2 YFSETQ, per germline. The CDR3 totals 15 residues. From its re-call of the 5' RACE reads, TCRdb lists each CDR3 protein once, without DNA. In all, the sample yields approximately 390,000 distinct CDR3 sequences. The specimen sequenced was blood. This TCR came from a human donor with ulcerative colitis or Crohn's disease, or a healthy co-twin of an affected twin (not recorded which). The chain links TRBV5-1 to TRBJ2-1; TCRdb selects TRBD2, and the lack of DNA leaves this call unchecked. CDR3 residues: CASSFFSGSGNEQFF.